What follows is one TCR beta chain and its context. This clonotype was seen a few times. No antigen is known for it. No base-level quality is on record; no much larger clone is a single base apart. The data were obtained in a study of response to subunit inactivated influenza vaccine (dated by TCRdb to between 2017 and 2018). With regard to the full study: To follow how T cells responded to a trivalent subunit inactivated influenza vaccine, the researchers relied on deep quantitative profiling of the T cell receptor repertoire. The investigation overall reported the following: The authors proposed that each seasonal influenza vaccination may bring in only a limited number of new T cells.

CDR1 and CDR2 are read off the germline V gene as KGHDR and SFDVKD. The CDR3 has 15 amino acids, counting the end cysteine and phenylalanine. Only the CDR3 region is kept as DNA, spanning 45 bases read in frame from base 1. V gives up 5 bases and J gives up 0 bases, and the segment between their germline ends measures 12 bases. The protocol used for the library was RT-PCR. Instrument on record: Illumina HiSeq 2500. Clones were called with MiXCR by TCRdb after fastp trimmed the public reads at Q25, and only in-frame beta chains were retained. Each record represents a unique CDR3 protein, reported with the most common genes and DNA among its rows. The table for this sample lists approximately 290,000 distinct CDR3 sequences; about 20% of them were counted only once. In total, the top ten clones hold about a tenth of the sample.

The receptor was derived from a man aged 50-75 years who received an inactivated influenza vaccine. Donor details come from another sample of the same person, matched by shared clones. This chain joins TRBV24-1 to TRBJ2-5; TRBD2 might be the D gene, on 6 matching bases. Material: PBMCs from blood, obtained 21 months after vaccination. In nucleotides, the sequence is TGTGCCACCAGTGTCGGGTGGGAGGACCAAGAGACCCAGTACTTC. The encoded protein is CATSVGWEDQETQYF.